The 23 T cell receptor beta chains listed next were all sequenced from one sample in a study of blood T cells in healthy people across ages. With a J-beta primer mix and a sample-barcoded 5' primer, a second PCR ran about 6 to 11 cycles. Using its own MiXCR run on the 5' RACE reads, TCRdb lists one record per CDR3 protein. The sample has roughly 700,000 distinct CDR3 sequences, roughly 50% seen once. Sequencing input: blood. Every receptor here comes from a woman in her sixties or seventies in good health.

This chain joins TRBV19 and TRBJ1-2, with unresolved D. CDR3 length: 15 residues. The germline gives CDR1 LNHDA, CDR2 SQIVND (reference sequence). V lost 4 bases and J lost 4, with 16 bases in between. CDR3: CASSTVGVRGYGYTF. The CDR3 DNA reads as TGTGCCAGTAGTACCGTCGGGGTCAGAGGCTATGGCTACACCTTC.

The chain recombines TRBV10-3 with TRBJ2-5; 8 bases are shared with TRBD1. Germline CDR1 reads ENHRY; CDR2 reads SYGVKD. V gave up 3 bases and J gave up 0 bases; unmatched junction bases: 3. The CDR3 sequence is 15 residues long. CDR3 sequence reads: CAISDWTGNQETQYF. In DNA, the CDR3 is TGTGCCATCAGTGATTGGACAGGGAACCAAGAGACCCAGTACTTC.

This clonotype was picked up many times. J is TRBJ2-1 and V is TRBV5-1; 7 bases fit TRBD1. Trimming cost V 4 bases and J 6 bases; bases outside gene matches: 10. Looked up from germline, CDR1 is SGHRS and CDR2 is YFSETQ. The CDR3 runs to 15 residues. The CDR3 DNA follows: TGCGCCAGCAGCCCGGGACAGACCCTATCCAATGAGCAGTTCTTC. Protein sequence: CASSPGQTLSNEQFF.

The chain is built from TRBV27 and TRBJ1-3; TRBD1 is a possible D gene (6 bases). The CDR3 runs 15 residues. The V end was cut by 0 bases, the J end by 4 bases, with 10 bases between. Germline CDR1 and CDR2: MNHEY and SMNVEV (reference sequence). Here the CDR3 DNA reads TGTGCCAGCAGTTTATCAGGGGGGGTAGGAAACACCATATATTTT. Its protein product is CASSLSGGVGNTIYF.

The chain couples TRBV5-5 to TRBJ2-5, with 8 bases aligning to TRBD1. The end of the DNA is better explained by TRBJ2-7, so the J call may be wrong. The CDR3 is 17 residues long. Germline CDR1 and CDR2: SGHKS and YYEKEE (reference sequence). CDR3 amino acids: CASILRTGTGFPGEQYF. CDR3 DNA: TGTGCCAGCATCCTCAGGACCGGGACAGGATTCCCTGGCGAGCAGTACTTC.

This rearrangement joins TRBV5-1 to TRBJ1-1; D remains unclear. The CDR3 runs to 14 residues. Germline V lookup: CDR1 SGHRS, CDR2 YFSETQ. V was shortened by 4 bases and J by 4 bases, with 14 bases between the two germline ends. The CDR3 spells CASSIVDGTTEAFF. DNA of the CDR3: TGCGCCAGCAGCATAGTTGACGGAACCACTGAAGCTTTCTTT.

The chain recombines TRBV20-1 with TRBJ2-7, with D possibly being TRBD2 (5 bases). CDR3 length: 13 amino acids. V was clipped by 6 bases and J by 0 bases, with 12 bases between them. The germline gives CDR1 DFQATT, CDR2 SNEGSKA (reference sequence). CDR3 protein: CSARREHSYEQYF. CDR3 nucleotide sequence: TGCAGTGCCCGAAGGGAGCACTCCTACGAGCAGTACTTC.

The J gene is TRBJ2-5, the V gene TRBV29-1; 11 bases line up with TRBD2. The CDR3 covers 14 residues. Germline-derived CDR1 and CDR2 are SQVTM and ANQGSEA. J lost 2 bases, V lost 6 bases, and 5 bases had no gene match. CDR3 sequence: CSVAGLAAQETQYF. CDR3 DNA: TGCAGCGTCGCGGGACTAGCGGCACAAGAGACCCAGTACTTC.

The chain carries TRBV14 and TRBJ1-1, with 8 bases aligning to TRBD1. Germline V gene lookup returns CDR1 SGHDN and CDR2 FVKESK. The CDR3 sequence is 14 residues long. Germline trimming cut 4 bases from V and 5 bases from J; bases unmatched to any gene: 6. DNA for the CDR3: TGTGCCAGCAGCCGGGAGCAGGGGGCTACTGAAGCTTTCTTT. It yields the protein CASSREQGATEAFF.

This clonotype was found a few times. This chain connects TRBV24-1 to TRBJ2-5; TRBD1 matches 8 bases. Germline CDR1 reads KGHDR; CDR2 reads SFDVKD. CDR3 length: 15 residues. Trimming cost V 3 bases and J 5 bases; bases outside gene matches: 7. CDR3: CATSDPDRAEETQYF. The CDR3, as DNA: TGTGCCACCAGTGATCCGGACAGGGCAGAGGAGACCCAGTACTTC.

A word on this clonotype: The junction differs from germline at one of its ends, possibly a read error. The chain employs TRBV7-3 and TRBJ2-3; D possibly corresponds to TRBD2 (7 bases). This CDR3 is 16 amino acids long. Per germline, CDR1 SGHTA and CDR2 FQGTGA. The CDR3 DNA sequence: TGTGCCAGCAGCTTATTTGCGGGGGCGCTTACAGATGCGCAGTATTTT. It yields the protein CASSLFAGALTDAQYF.

The gene calls are TRBV5-1 and TRBJ2-7; 7 bases match TRBD2. This CDR3 is 16 amino acids long. CDR1 and CDR2 from the germline V gene are SGHRS and YFSETQ. The V segment lost 5 bases and the J segment 2 bases; nucleotides outside the gene matches: 13. The CDR3 bases are TGCGCCAGCAGACCGGGACTAACGGGATCCGCCTACGAGCAGTACTTC. Its protein product is CASRPGLTGSAYEQYF.

J is TRBJ2-1 and V is TRBV4-2; 8 nucleotides match TRBD2. From germline, CDR1 is LGHNA and CDR2 YNFKEQ. The CDR3 covers 16 residues. J was trimmed by 6 bases and V by 1 base; bases with no gene match: 8. CDR3 region: CASSQGSPSGRNEQFF. In DNA, the CDR3 is TGTGCCAGCAGCCAAGGGAGTCCTAGCGGGCGCAATGAGCAGTTCTTC.

This clonotype was seen only once. The rearrangement joins TRBV7-8 to TRBJ1-6; perhaps TRBD1 as D (5 bases). V was trimmed by 5 bases and J by 5 bases, leaving 13 bases between them. The CDR3 sequence is 15 residues long. The V gene's germline CDR1 is SGHVS and CDR2 FQNEAQ. CDR3 sequence: CASSLRQLNNSPLHF. The CDR3 DNA follows: TGTGCCAGCAGCCTCAGACAGCTAAATAATTCACCCCTCCACTTT.

Worth noting for this clonotype: This may stem from a read error, because a much larger clone lies one nucleotide away. J is TRBJ1-2 and V is TRBV29-1; D remains unclear. The germline CDR1 and CDR2 sequences are SQVTM and ANQGSEA. This CDR3 has 13 amino acids. The CDR3 DNA sequence: TGCAGCGTAGGTTACAACGATCGCTATGGCTACATCTTC. Translated, it gives CSVGYNDRYGYIF.

The V call is TRBV21-1, the J call TRBJ2-7. TRBV21-1 is marked as a pseudogene. The CDR3 sequence is 13 residues long. The CDR3: CASSNRRPYEQYF. The DNA for the CDR3 is TGTGCCAGCAGCAACCGACGCCCCTACGAGCAGTACTTC.

The chain joins TRBV6-2 or TRBV6-3 to TRBJ2-1; 13 bases map to TRBD2. From germline, CDR1 is MNHEY and CDR2 SVGEGT. The length of the CDR3 is 15 residues. Unmatched junction bases numbered 4, after V lost 2 bases and J lost 9 bases. CDR3 region: CASSYRGLAGVEQFF. The CDR3, as DNA: TGTGCCAGCAGTTACCGTGGACTAGCGGGAGTTGAGCAGTTCTTC.

J is TRBJ1-2 and V is TRBV6-6, with a possible D match to TRBD1 (5 bases). The V end was cut by 0 bases, the J end by 5 bases, with 13 bases between. The CDR3 is 15 amino acids. Germline CDR1 is MNHNY and CDR2 is SVGAGI (reference sequence). The chain's CDR3 is CASSYSRTIAYGYTF. CDR3 in DNA: TGTGCCAGCAGTTACTCGCGGACAATCGCTTATGGCTACACCTTC.

V gene TRBV5-1 combines with J gene TRBJ2-3; 11 bases agree with TRBD2. Germline loops: CDR1 SGHRS, CDR2 YFSETQ. The CDR3 is 14 amino acids. The V and J ends lost 8 bases and 1 base, in that order; junction bases with no gene match: 3. The CDR3 sequence: CASKLAGGTDTQYF. CDR3 nucleotide sequence: TGCGCCAGTAAACTAGCGGGAGGCACAGATACGCAGTATTTT. The full variable domain, completed using reference TRBV5-1 and TRBJ2-3, is KAGVTQTPRYLIKTRGQQVTLSCSPISGHRSVSWYQQTPGQGLQFLFEYFSETQRNKGNFPGRFSGRQFSNSRSEMNVSTLELGDSALYLCASKLAGGTDTQYFGPGTRLTVL.

The V and J genes are TRBV6-5 and TRBJ2-5; a possible D gene is TRBD1 (5 bases). The length of the CDR3 is 15 residues. CDR1 and CDR2 from the germline V gene are MNHEY and SVGAGI. Trimming took off 6 bases at V and 1 base at J, with 15 bases between the two ends. The CDR3 nucleotides are TGTGCCAGCAGCCGAATCCGGACAAGCCAAGAGACCCAGTACTTC. This codes for CASSRIRTSQETQYF.

Here the CDR3 reads CASSFADREQYF. In nucleotides, the CDR3 is TGTGCCAGCAGCTTCGCGGACAGGGAGCAGTACTTC. The V gene is TRBV9, the J gene TRBJ2-7; TRBD1 agrees at 7 bases. CDR1 and CDR2 (germline): SGDLS, YYNGEE. The V and J ends lost 4 bases and 7 bases, in that order; junction bases with no gene match: 5. This CDR3 comprises 12 residues.

The rearrangement uses TRBV12-3 or TRBV12-4 and TRBJ2-3, with a tentative D call TRBD2 (5 bases). The CDR3 runs 12 residues. The V and J ends lost 6 bases and 8 bases respectively, with 12 bases between them. CDR3 nucleotides: TGTGCCAGCAGCCGTCTTCGGGGTACGCAGTATTTT. It is translated as CASSRLRGTQYF.

CDR3 protein: CSARVQGHTQYF. The CDR3 DNA is TGCAGTGCTAGAGTACAGGGCCATACGCAGTATTTT. This sequence joins TRBV20-1 and TRBJ2-3; D perhaps matches TRBD1 (6 bases). V lost 1 base and J lost 7, with 9 bases in between. Germline CDR1 DFQATT, CDR2 SNEGSKA (reference sequence). The CDR3 covers 12 residues.